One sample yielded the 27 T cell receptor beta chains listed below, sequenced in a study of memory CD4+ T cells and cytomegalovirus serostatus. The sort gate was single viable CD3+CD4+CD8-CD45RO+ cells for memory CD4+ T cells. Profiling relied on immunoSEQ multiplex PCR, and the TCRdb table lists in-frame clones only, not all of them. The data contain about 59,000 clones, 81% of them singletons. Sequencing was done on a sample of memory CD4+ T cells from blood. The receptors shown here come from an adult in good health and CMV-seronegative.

In DNA form, the CDR3 reads TGTGCCAGCAGTCCCGATGGGGCGGGAGGGCCCGAGCAGTACTTC. Encoded protein: CASSPDGAGGPEQYF. The chain has TRBV28 and TRBJ2-5; 9 nucleotides agree with TRBD2. The end of the DNA aligns better with TRBJ2-7, so the J call may be wrong. CDR1 MDHEN and CDR2 SYDVKM come from the germline V gene. The CDR3 runs 15 residues.

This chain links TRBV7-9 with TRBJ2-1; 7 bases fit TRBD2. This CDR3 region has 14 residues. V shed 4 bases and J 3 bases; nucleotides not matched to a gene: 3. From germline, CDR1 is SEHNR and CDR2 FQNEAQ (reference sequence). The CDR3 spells CASSSAGVYNEQFF. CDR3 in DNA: TGTGCCAGCAGCTCGGCGGGAGTCTACAATGAGCAGTTCTTC. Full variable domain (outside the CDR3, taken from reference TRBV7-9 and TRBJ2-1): DTGVSQNPRHKITKRGQNVTFRCDPISEHNRLYWYRQTLGQGPEFLTYFQNEAQLEKSRLLSDRFSAERPKGSFSTLEIQRTEQGDSAMYLCASSSAGVYNEQFFGPGTRLTVL.

CDR3 sequence: CASSSGILNTEAFF. The DNA of the CDR3 is TGTGCCAGCAGTTCAGGGATCTTGAACACTGAAGCTTTCTTT. J is TRBJ1-1 and V is TRBV27; D is perhaps TRBD1 (5 bases). Germline loops: CDR1 MNHEY, CDR2 SMNVEV (reference sequence). Trimming took 4 bases from V and 0 from J, leaving 9 bases between them. CDR3 size: 14 residues.

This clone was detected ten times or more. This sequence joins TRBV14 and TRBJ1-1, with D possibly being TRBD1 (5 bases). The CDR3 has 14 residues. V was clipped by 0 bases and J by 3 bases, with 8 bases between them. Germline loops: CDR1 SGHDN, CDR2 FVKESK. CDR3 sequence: CASSQDWGHTEAFF. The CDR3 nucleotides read TGTGCCAGCAGCCAAGATTGGGGCCACACTGAAGCTTTCTTT.

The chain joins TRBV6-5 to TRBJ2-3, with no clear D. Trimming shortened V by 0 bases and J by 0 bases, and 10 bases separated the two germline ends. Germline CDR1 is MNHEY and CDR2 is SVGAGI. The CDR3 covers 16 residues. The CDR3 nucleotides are TGTGCCAGCAGTTACTCCCCCACATATAGCACAGATACGCAGTATTTT. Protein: CASSYSPTYSTDTQYF.

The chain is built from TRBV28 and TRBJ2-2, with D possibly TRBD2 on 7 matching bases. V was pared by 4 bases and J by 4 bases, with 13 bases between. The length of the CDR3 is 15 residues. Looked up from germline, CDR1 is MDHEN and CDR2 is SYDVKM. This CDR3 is CASSSGGPATGELFF. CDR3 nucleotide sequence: TGTGCCAGCAGTTCGGGGGGCCCCGCCACCGGGGAGCTGTTTTTT.

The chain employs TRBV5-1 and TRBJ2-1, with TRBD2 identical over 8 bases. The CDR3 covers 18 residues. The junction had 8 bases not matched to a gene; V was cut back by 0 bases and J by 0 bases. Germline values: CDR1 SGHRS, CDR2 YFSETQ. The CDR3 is CASSLVRGGGSSYNEQFF. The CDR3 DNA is TGCGCCAGCAGCTTGGTCCGGGGGGGCGGGAGCTCCTACAATGAGCAGTTCTTC.

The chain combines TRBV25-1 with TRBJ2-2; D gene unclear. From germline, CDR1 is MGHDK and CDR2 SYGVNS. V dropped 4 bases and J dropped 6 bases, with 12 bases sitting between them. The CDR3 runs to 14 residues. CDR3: CASSVTDNPGELFF. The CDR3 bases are TGTGCCAGCAGTGTAACTGATAACCCCGGGGAGCTGTTTTTT.

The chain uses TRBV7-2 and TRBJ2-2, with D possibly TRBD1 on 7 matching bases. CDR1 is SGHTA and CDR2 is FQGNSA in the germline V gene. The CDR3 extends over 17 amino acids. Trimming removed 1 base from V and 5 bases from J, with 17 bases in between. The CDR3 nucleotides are TGTGCCAGCAGCTTAGTGGGCAGGGGGGATAGGACCGGGGAGCTGTTTTTT. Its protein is CASSLVGRGDRTGELFF. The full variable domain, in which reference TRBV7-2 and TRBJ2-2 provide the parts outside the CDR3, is GAGVSQSPSNKVTEKGKDVELRCDPISGHTALYWYRQSLGQGLEFLIYFQGNSAPDKSGLPSDRFSAERTGGSVSTLTIQRTQQEDSAVYLCASSLVGRGDRTGELFFGEGSRLTVL.

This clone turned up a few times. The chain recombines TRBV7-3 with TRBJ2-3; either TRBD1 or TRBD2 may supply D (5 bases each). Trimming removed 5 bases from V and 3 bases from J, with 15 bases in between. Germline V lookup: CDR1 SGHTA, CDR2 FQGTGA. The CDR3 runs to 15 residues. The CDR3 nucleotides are TGTGCCAGCAGCGGACAAGGGACGGGGACAGATACGCAGTATTTT. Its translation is CASSGQGTGTDTQYF.

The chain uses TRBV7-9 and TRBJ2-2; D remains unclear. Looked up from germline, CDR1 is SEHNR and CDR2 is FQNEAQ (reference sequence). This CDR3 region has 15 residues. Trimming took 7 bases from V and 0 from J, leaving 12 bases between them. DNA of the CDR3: TGTGCCAGCACCGGCGGCCGCACGAACACCGGGGAGCTGTTTTTT. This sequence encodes CASTGGRTNTGELFF.

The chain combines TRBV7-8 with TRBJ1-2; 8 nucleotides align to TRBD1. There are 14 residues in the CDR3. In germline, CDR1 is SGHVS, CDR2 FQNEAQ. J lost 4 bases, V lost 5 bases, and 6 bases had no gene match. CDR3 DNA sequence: TGTGCCAGCAGCAGCAGACAGGGGATCTATGGCTACACCTTC. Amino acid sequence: CASSSRQGIYGYTF.

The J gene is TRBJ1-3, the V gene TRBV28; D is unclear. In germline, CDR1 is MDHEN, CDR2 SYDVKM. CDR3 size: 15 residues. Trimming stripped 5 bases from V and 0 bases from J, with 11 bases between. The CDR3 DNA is TGTGCCAGCAGTATTCGCGGCCTCTCTGGAAACACCATATATTTT. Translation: CASSIRGLSGNTIYF.

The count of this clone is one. For the CDR3, the DNA is TGTGCCAGCAGCTTACGGCTAGCGGGAGAACGGGATTACGAGCAGTACTTC. Its protein product is CASSLRLAGERDYEQYF. The chain uses TRBV11-2 and TRBJ2-7, with TRBD2 identical over 10 bases. The ends lost 2 bases at V and 4 bases at J; junction bases unmatched: 11. Germline loops: CDR1 SGHAT, CDR2 FQNNGV. This CDR3 has 17 residues.

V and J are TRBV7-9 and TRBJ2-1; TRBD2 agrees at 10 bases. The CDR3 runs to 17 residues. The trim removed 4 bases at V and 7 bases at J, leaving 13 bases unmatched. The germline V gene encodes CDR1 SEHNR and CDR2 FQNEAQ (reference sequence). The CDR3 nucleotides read TGTGCCAGCAGCTCAACAAATAGCGGGAGGAAGGGGAATGAGCAGTTCTTC. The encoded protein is CASSSTNSGRKGNEQFF.

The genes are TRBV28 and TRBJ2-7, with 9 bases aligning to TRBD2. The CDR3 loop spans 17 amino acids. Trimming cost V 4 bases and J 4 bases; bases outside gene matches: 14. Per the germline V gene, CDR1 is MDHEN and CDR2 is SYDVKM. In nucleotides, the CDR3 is TGTGCCAGCAGTTCCCATCAGGCGGGAGGGTTCCAGTACGAGCAGTACTTC. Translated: CASSSHQAGGFQYEQYF. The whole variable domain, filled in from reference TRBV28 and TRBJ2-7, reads DVKVTQSSRYLVKRTGEKVFLECVQDMDHENMFWYRQDPGLGLRLIYFSYDVKMKEKGDIPEGYSVSREKKERFSLILESASTNQTSMYLCASSSHQAGGFQYEQYFGPGTRLTVT.

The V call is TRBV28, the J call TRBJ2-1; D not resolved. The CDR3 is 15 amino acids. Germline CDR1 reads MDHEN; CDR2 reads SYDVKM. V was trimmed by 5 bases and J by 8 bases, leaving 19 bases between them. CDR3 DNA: TGTGCCAGCAGTCTCCCAACCTCAATGGGGTATGAGCAGTTCTTC. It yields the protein CASSLPTSMGYEQFF.

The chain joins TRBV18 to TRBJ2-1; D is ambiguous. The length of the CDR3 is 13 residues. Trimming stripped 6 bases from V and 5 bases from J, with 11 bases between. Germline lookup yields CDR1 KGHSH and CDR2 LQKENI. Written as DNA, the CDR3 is TGTGCCAGCTCCCTCAGCCTCAACAATGAGCAGTTCTTC. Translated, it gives CASSLSLNNEQFF.

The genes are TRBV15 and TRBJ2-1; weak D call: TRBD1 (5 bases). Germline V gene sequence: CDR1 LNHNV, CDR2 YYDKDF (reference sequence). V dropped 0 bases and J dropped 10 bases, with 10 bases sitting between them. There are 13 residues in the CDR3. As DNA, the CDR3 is TGTGCCACCAGCAGAGATGGGGCTTGGGAGCAGTTCTTC. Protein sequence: CATSRDGAWEQFF.

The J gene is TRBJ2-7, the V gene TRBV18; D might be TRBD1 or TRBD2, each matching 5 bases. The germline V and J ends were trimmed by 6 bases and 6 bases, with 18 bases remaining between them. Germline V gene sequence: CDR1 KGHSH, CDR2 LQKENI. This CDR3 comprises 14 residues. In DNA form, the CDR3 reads TGTGCCAGCTCCCCTAACCGGGACCCAGCCGAGCAGTACTTC. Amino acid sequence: CASSPNRDPAEQYF.

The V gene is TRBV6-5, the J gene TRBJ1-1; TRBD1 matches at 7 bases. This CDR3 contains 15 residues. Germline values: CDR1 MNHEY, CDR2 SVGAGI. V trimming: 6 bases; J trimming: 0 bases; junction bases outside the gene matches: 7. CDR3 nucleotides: TGTGCCAGCAGCCGAGGACAGGCCATGAACACTGAAGCTTTCTTT. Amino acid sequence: CASSRGQAMNTEAFF.

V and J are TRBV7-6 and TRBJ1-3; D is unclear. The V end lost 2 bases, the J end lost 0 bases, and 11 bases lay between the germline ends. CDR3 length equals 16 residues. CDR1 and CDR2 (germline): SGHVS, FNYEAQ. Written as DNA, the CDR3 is TGTGCCAGCAGCTTAAGGACCGCACACTCTGGAAACACCATATATTTT. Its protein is CASSLRTAHSGNTIYF.

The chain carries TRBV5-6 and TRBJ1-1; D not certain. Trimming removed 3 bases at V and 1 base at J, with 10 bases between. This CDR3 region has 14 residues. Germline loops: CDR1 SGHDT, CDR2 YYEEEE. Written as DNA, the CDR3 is TGTGCCAGCAGCTCTACGAACTGGAACACTGAAGCTTTCTTT. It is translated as CASSSTNWNTEAFF.

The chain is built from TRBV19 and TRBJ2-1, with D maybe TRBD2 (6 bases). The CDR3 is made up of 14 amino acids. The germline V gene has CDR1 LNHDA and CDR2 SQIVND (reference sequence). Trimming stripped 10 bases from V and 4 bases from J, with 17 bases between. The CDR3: CATTRRDVYNEQFF. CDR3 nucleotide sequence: TGTGCCACTACCCGGCGGGACGTATACAATGAGCAGTTCTTC.

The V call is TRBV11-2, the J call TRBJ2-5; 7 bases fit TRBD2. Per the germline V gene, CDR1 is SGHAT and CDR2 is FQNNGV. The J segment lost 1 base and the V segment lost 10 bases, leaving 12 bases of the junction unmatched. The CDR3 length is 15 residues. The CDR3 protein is CATKGAGKVQETQYF. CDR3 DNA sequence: TGTGCCACCAAAGGAGCGGGAAAGGTCCAAGAGACCCAGTACTTC.

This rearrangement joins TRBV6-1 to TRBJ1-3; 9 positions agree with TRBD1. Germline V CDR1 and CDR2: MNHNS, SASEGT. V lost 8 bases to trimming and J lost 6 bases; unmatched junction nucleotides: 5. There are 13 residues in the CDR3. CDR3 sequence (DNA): TGTGCCAGCTGGACAGGGGCGAAAAACACCATATATTTT. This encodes CASWTGAKNTIYF.

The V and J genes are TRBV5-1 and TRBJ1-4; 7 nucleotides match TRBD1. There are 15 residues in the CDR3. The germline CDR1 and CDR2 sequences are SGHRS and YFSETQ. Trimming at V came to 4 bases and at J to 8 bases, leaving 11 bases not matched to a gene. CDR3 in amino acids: CASSGGTAKGEKLFF. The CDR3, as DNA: TGCGCCAGCAGCGGAGGGACAGCCAAAGGAGAAAAACTGTTTTTT.